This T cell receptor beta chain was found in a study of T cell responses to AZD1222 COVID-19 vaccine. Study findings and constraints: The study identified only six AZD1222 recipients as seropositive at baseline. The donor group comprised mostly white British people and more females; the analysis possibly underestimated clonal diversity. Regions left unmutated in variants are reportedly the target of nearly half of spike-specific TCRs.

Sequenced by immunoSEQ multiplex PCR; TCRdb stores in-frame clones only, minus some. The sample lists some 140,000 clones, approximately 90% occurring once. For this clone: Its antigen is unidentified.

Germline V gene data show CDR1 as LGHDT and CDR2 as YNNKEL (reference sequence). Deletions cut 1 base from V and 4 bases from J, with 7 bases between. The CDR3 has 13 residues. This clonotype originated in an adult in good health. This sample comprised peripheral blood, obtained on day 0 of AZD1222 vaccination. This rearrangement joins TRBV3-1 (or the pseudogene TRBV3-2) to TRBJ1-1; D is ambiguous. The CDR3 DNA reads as TGTGCCAGCAGCCAAGCGGGGAGCACTGAAGCTTTCTTT. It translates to CASSQAGSTEAFF.